This T cell receptor beta chain was sequenced in a study of blood T cell repertoires in COVID-19. This CDR3 is built from 14 residues. Trimming at V came to 4 bases and at J to 10 bases, leaving 12 bases not matched to a gene. From germline, CDR1 is SGHDT and CDR2 YYEEEE. As processed by the authors: Reference gene primers were amplified, and this amplification served to estimate nucleated cell counts. Here immunoSEQ multiplex PCR was the method, and the copy in TCRdb shows in-frame clones only, minus some. D and trimming were read from the DNA, whereas the V and J calls and clone size are those reported in that table. The top ten hold 5% to 8.5% of the sample, which has some 380,000 clones, 90% seen once.

The sequenced material came from peripheral blood. The sequence was collected from a young man with active or convalescent COVID-19. The V and J genes are TRBV5-6 and TRBJ2-7; 9 bases align to TRBD1. CDR3 DNA sequence: TGTGCCAGCAGCCAGACCGGGACAGGGTCCCTCCAGTACTTC. Translated, it gives CASSQTGTGSLQYF.